Listed below are T cell receptor beta chains from one sample, sequenced in a study of molecular identifiers for immune sequencing clone quantification. Each CDR3 protein gets one entry after TCRdb re-called the PCR reads with MiXCR. The repertoire has approximately 500,000 distinct CDR3 sequences, about 25% of them found once; the top ten carry roughly 0.79%. Sequencing was carried out using naive CD8+ T cells from blood, with Jurkat cell RNA spiked in. These receptors were taken from a human donor in good health. Some libraries in this study had Jurkat cell RNA spiked in. Each CDR3 is given with its conserved first and last residue. The D gene is left open where the match is weak. Clone size is stated in some rows and not others, as once, few, many or a class when expanded.

cdr3_nt cdr3_aa v_call clone_size d_call j_call
TGTGCCAGCAGTCCCAGGCTGGCCGCTGAAGCTTTCTTT CASSPRLAAEAFF TRBV12-3/TRBV12-4 few . TRBJ1-1
TGTGCCAGCAGTTACCAAGGGCTAGCGCCTACCTACGAGCAGTACTTC CASSYQGLAPTYEQYF TRBV6-2/TRBV6-3 . . TRBJ2-7
TGTGCCAGCAATGAGGGGGCATCGATGAACACTGAAGCTTTCTTT CASNEGASMNTEAFF TRBV9 few TRBD1 TRBJ1-1
TGTGCCAGCAGCCCCCCTATCGAGACCCAGTACTTC CASSPPIETQYF TRBV7-9 . . TRBJ2-5
TGTGCCAGCAGTTTAGGACTAGCGGGGGAATGGGGGCAAGAGACCCAGTACTTC CASSLGLAGEWGQETQYF TRBV6-5 few TRBD2 TRBJ2-5
TGTGCCAGCAGCGGGAGACAGGGTAGAACCTACGAGCAGTACTTC CASSGRQGRTYEQYF TRBV7-9 many TRBD1 TRBJ2-7
TGTGCCAGTAGTGCCCGACAGGGGTACGATTCACCCCTCCACTTT CASSARQGYDSPLHF TRBV19 . TRBD1 TRBJ1-6
TGTGCCAGCAGTTTCCCCCCGCCGGGTCGTGGTAGCGGGAGGCCGAGCTCCTACGAGCAGTACTTC CASSFPPPGRGSGRPSSYEQYF TRBV28 . TRBD2 TRBJ2-7
TGTGCCAGCAGTCCCCCGTTAGTAGCGGGAGGAGAGACCCAGTACTTC CASSPPLVAGGETQYF TRBV6-5 . TRBD2 TRBJ2-5
TGTGCCAGCAAGCACCGAGAAGACAGTAGGGCCTACGAGCAGTACTTC CASKHREDSRAYEQYF TRBV6-5 once . TRBJ2-7
TGTGCCAGCAGCCTCCTTGTCAATGAGCAGTTCTTC CASSLLVNEQFF TRBV13 . . TRBJ2-1
TGTGCCAGCAGCTTAAAAGGGGCCGGGGACGAGCAGTACTTC CASSLKGAGDEQYF TRBV7-9 many . TRBJ2-7
TGTGCCGTCGGGATACCGGGACAGACTTTGAACACTGAAGCTTTCTTT CAVGIPGQTLNTEAFF TRBV10-3 few TRBD1 TRBJ1-1
TGTGCCAGTAGTATAGATCTTAGGGCGCCTGAAGCTTTCTTT CASSIDLRAPEAFF TRBV19 many . TRBJ1-1
TGTGCCAGCAGCCCCACGGGACGGTACTACGAGCAGTACTTC CASSPTGRYYEQYF TRBV28 many . TRBJ2-7
TGTGCCTGGAGTCTTAGGGCAGATATCTACAATGAGCAGTTCTTC CAWSLRADIYNEQFF TRBV30 many . TRBJ2-1
TGTGCCAGCAGCCCACAGGGGAGCGACGAGCAGTACTTC CASSPQGSDEQYF TRBV7-9 . TRBD1 TRBJ2-7
TGTGCCAGTAGTATGGCCCACACAGATACGCAGTATTTT CASSMAHTDTQYF TRBV19 . . TRBJ2-3
TGTGCCAGCAGTTCCATTGGGACAGAAGAGACCCAGTACTTC CASSSIGTEETQYF TRBV12-3/TRBV12-4 few TRBD1 TRBJ2-5
TGTGCCAGCAGCTTATTGGACGGGGGATACACTGAAGCTTTCTTT CASSLLDGGYTEAFF TRBV7-2 few . TRBJ1-1
TGTGCCAGCAAGACACCGGGACACAATCCCTCTGGGGCCAACGTCCTGACTTTC CASKTPGHNPSGANVLTF TRBV28 many . TRBJ2-6
TGCAGTGCCGCGGGACTAGCGGGAGGAATTAACACCGGGGAGCTGTTTTTT CSAAGLAGGINTGELFF TRBV20-1 many TRBD2 TRBJ2-2
TGTGCCAGCGGTTTAAGCGGGCTACAAGAGACCCAGTACTTC CASGLSGLQETQYF TRBV12-3/TRBV12-4 . . TRBJ2-5
TGTGCCAGCAGCAAAGGGGCAGGGGGAGGCTATGGCTACACCTTC CASSKGAGGGYGYTF TRBV21-1 . . TRBJ1-2
TGTGCCAGCAGTTACTCGGTCACCGAGGGGGCGCTCACTGAAGCTTTCTTT CASSYSVTEGALTEAFF TRBV6-2/TRBV6-3 few TRBD1 TRBJ1-1
TGTGCCAGCAGCTATCCTAGCGGGGCCAACTCCTACGAGCAGTACTTC CASSYPSGANSYEQYF TRBV5-6 . TRBD2 TRBJ2-7
TGCAGTGCTAGAGAGCAGGGCGCAGTTTCCTACGAGCAGTACTTC CSAREQGAVSYEQYF TRBV20-1 few . TRBJ2-7
TGTGCCAGCAGTACCGCCCCTGAAGTGGCCCAGTACTTC CASSTAPEVAQYF TRBV12-3/TRBV12-4 . . TRBJ2-5
TGTGCCAGCAGCTTGGGGGTGACAGGCCTCTTTGGCTACACCTTC CASSLGVTGLFGYTF TRBV5-6 . . TRBJ1-2
TGTGCCAGTAGACCGGGATCATCAACGTACACTGAGGCTTTCTTT CASRPGSSTYTEAFF TRBV28 . . TRBJ1-1
TGTGCCACCAGCAGAGAGGGGGTCGTGGGACACGACACTTATAGCAATCAGCCCCAGCATTTT CATSREGVVGHDTYSNQPQHF TRBV15 many . TRBJ1-5
TGCGCCAGCAGCCTGAGGGACGGACACTACTATGGCTACACCTTC CASSLRDGHYYGYTF TRBV5-1 few . TRBJ1-2
TGTGCCAGTAGTCCCACGTACGGGGGGCCCCACACAGATACGCAGTATTTT CASSPTYGGPHTDTQYF TRBV19 . . TRBJ2-3
TGTGCCAGCAGCTTAGAGCGGGAGTTTCCCTACGAGCAGTACTTC CASSLEREFPYEQYF TRBV13 few TRBD2 TRBJ2-7
TGTGCCAGCAGTTTATCGCCCAGGACGGAGCTCCTCCACTTT CASSLSPRTELLHF TRBV28 . . TRBJ1-6
TGTGCCAGCAGCTTCCTAGCTAGCGGCCCTCAAGAGACCCAGTACTTC CASSFLASGPQETQYF TRBV5-6 . TRBD2 TRBJ2-5
TGTGCCAGCAGCGTTTCTAGGCACAGGGAGGGTGGCTACACCTTC CASSVSRHREGGYTF TRBV9 few . TRBJ1-2
TGCAGTGCTAAGACTATCTCCTACGAGCAGTACTTC CSAKTISYEQYF TRBV20-1 few . TRBJ2-7
TGCGCCAGCAGCTTGGGTACAGGGGGCGGCGAGCAGTACTTC CASSLGTGGGEQYF TRBV5-1 many TRBD1 TRBJ2-7
TGTGCCAGTAGTATTGGGACTAGAGCCCAAGAGACCCAGTACTTC CASSIGTRAQETQYF TRBV19 . TRBD2 TRBJ2-5
TGTGCCAGCAGCTTTGTAGGGGGCCAAGAGACCCAGTACTTC CASSFVGGQETQYF TRBV7-9 few . TRBJ2-5
TGTGCCAGCAGTTTATGGAGCGGAAAGAGCTCCTACGAGCAGTACTTC CASSLWSGKSSYEQYF TRBV27 . . TRBJ2-7
TGTGCCAGCAGTGACCGCACAGGGATCAATTCACCCCTCCACTTT CASSDRTGINSPLHF TRBV25-1 few . TRBJ1-6
TGTGCCAGCAGCGATAGACTAAGACAAGAGACCCAGTACTTC CASSDRLRQETQYF TRBV28 . . TRBJ2-5
TGTGCCAGTAGTATAGATGTCAGAACTAACTATGGCTACACCTTC CASSIDVRTNYGYTF TRBV19 . . TRBJ1-2
TGTGCCAGCAGCCCCCCATACACCGGGGAGCTGTTTTTT CASSPPYTGELFF TRBV12-3/TRBV12-4 many . TRBJ2-2
TGTGCCAGCGGCGTAGGGGGCTTCGGAGGATACGAGCAGTACTTC CASGVGGFGGYEQYF TRBV9 . TRBD1 TRBJ2-7
TGTGCCTGGGCGATGGACACCTACGAGCAGTACTTC CAWAMDTYEQYF TRBV30 many . TRBJ2-7
TGTGCCAGCAGTCCAGGGGCCCCGAACACTGAAGCTTTCTTT CASSPGAPNTEAFF TRBV27 few . TRBJ1-1
TGCGCCAGCAGCCAAGACTCTCGAGTGGATACGCAGTATTTT CASSQDSRVDTQYF TRBV4-3 . . TRBJ2-3
TGTGCCAGCAGTCGTCATTCAGCGGGGGCTTACTACAATGAGCAGTTCTTC CASSRHSAGAYYNEQFF TRBV12-3/TRBV12-4 . TRBD2 TRBJ2-1